The rows below give T cell receptor beta chains drawn from one sample of a study of response to subunit inactivated influenza vaccine. TCRdb fed the RT-PCR reads into MiXCR, producing one record per CDR3 protein. The sample has some 500,000 distinct CDR3 sequences, approximately 15% seen once. The sequences come from CD4+ T cells sorted from PBMCs, collected 23 months after vaccination. The receptors shown here come from a man aged 50-75 years who received an inactivated influenza vaccine. CDR3s include the opening cysteine and the closing phenylalanine or tryptophan. Each record gives: clone size, J gene, V gene, D gene, CDR3 protein, CDR3 DNA. D genes are given only for firm matches. Rows give clone size only sometimes, using once, few, many, or a class for an expanded clone.

clone size: few
J gene: TRBJ2-1
V gene: TRBV20-1
D gene: .
CDR3 protein: CSARDSGGWYNEQFF
CDR3 DNA: TGCAGTGCTAGAGATTCAGGGGGGTGGTACAATGAGCAGTTCTTC

clone size: few
J gene: TRBJ1-3
V gene: TRBV4-1
D gene: .
CDR3 protein: CASSHGRAYSGNTIYF
CDR3 DNA: TGCGCCAGCAGCCATGGCCGGGCCTACTCTGGAAACACCATATATTTT

clone size: .
J gene: TRBJ2-3
V gene: TRBV19
D gene: TRBD2
CDR3 protein: CASRNAGGLADTQYF
CDR3 DNA: TGTGCCAGTAGAAATGCGGGAGGGCTGGCAGATACGCAGTATTTT

clone size: many
J gene: TRBJ1-5
V gene: TRBV28
D gene: TRBD1
CDR3 protein: CASSSGQGADQPQHF
CDR3 DNA: TGTGCCAGCAGTTCGGGACAGGGGGCAGATCAGCCCCAGCATTTT

clone size: few
J gene: TRBJ2-7
V gene: TRBV2
D gene: TRBD2
CDR3 protein: CASSFQSGSSYEQYF
CDR3 DNA: TGTGCCAGCAGTTTCCAGAGCGGGAGTTCCTACGAGCAGTACTTC

clone size: .
J gene: TRBJ2-2
V gene: TRBV9
D gene: .
CDR3 protein: CASSGVTNTGELFF
CDR3 DNA: TGTGCCAGCAGCGGTGTCACTAACACCGGGGAGCTGTTTTTT

clone size: many
J gene: TRBJ2-4
V gene: TRBV13
D gene: TRBD1
CDR3 protein: CASSEMGQSQYF
CDR3 DNA: TGTGCCAGCAGCGAGATGGGACAGTCTCAGTACTTC

clone size: .
J gene: TRBJ2-3
V gene: TRBV11-2
D gene: TRBD2
CDR3 protein: CASSHGTSGGTDTQYF
CDR3 DNA: TGTGCCAGCAGCCACGGGACTAGCGGGGGCACAGATACGCAGTATTTT

clone size: few
J gene: TRBJ2-3
V gene: TRBV6-1
D gene: TRBD2
CDR3 protein: CASRLSGASTDTQYF
CDR3 DNA: TGTGCCAGCAGGCTAAGCGGGGCAAGCACAGATACGCAGTATTTT

clone size: once
J gene: TRBJ2-2
V gene: TRBV10-3
D gene: TRBD2
CDR3 protein: CAIRGVRDTGELFF
CDR3 DNA: TGTGCCATCCGGGGGGTTCGGGACACCGGGGAGCTGTTTTTT

clone size: .
J gene: TRBJ2-2
V gene: TRBV15
D gene: .
CDR3 protein: CATSRGKNTGELFF
CDR3 DNA: TGTGCCACCAGCAGGGGGAAGAACACCGGGGAGCTGTTTTTT

clone size: few
J gene: TRBJ1-1
V gene: TRBV28
D gene: TRBD1
CDR3 protein: CASYGTGKPEAFF
CDR3 DNA: TGTGCCAGCTACGGGACAGGGAAACCTGAAGCTTTCTTT

clone size: few
J gene: TRBJ2-7
V gene: TRBV12-3/TRBV12-4
D gene: .
CDR3 protein: CASSLASVHEQYF
CDR3 DNA: TGTGCCAGCAGTTTGGCTAGCGTACACGAGCAGTACTTC

clone size: many
J gene: TRBJ2-4
V gene: TRBV7-9
D gene: .
CDR3 protein: CASSSLGLLVGKNIQYF
CDR3 DNA: TGTGCCAGCAGCAGCTTAGGCCTACTCGTGGGCAAAAACATTCAGTACTTC

clone size: .
J gene: TRBJ1-2
V gene: TRBV4-1
D gene: .
CDR3 protein: CASSQGRGAVQDGYTF
CDR3 DNA: TGCGCCAGCAGCCAAGGGAGAGGGGCAGTTCAAGATGGCTACACCTTC

clone size: few
J gene: TRBJ2-3
V gene: TRBV10-3
D gene: TRBD1
CDR3 protein: CAISESTGRQGTDTQYF
CDR3 DNA: TGTGCCATCAGTGAGTCGACAGGGAGACAGGGCACAGATACGCAGTATTTT

clone size: many
J gene: TRBJ2-6
V gene: TRBV7-2
D gene: .
CDR3 protein: CASSSKFSGANVLTF
CDR3 DNA: TGTGCCAGCAGCTCCAAGTTCTCTGGGGCCAACGTCCTGACTTTC

clone size: .
J gene: TRBJ2-3
V gene: TRBV6-6
D gene: .
CDR3 protein: CASSYIRDPPDTQYF
CDR3 DNA: TGTGCCAGCAGTTATATCAGGGACCCCCCAGATACGCAGTATTTT

clone size: .
J gene: TRBJ1-6
V gene: TRBV9
D gene: .
CDR3 protein: CAGQILPRSPLHF
CDR3 DNA: TGTGCCGGCCAAATTTTACCGCGATCACCCCTCCACTTT

clone size: .
J gene: TRBJ1-4
V gene: TRBV12-3/TRBV12-4
D gene: .
CDR3 protein: CASSLGWYETNEKLFF
CDR3 DNA: TGTGCCAGCAGTCTTGGGTGGTACGAAACTAATGAAAAACTGTTTTTT

clone size: .
J gene: TRBJ1-2
V gene: TRBV27
D gene: TRBD1
CDR3 protein: CASSLAGQTANYGYTF
CDR3 DNA: TGTGCCAGCAGTTTGGCGGGACAGACAGCTAACTATGGCTACACCTTC

clone size: many
J gene: TRBJ2-7
V gene: TRBV4-1
D gene: .
CDR3 protein: CASSRTDDYEQYF
CDR3 DNA: TGCGCCAGCAGCCGGACGGACGATTACGAGCAGTACTTC

clone size: .
J gene: TRBJ2-1
V gene: TRBV7-2
D gene: .
CDR3 protein: CASSLFAGLSYNEQFF
CDR3 DNA: TGTGCCAGCAGCTTATTCGCGGGACTCTCCTACAATGAGCAGTTCTTC

clone size: many
J gene: TRBJ2-7
V gene: TRBV12-3/TRBV12-4
D gene: .
CDR3 protein: CASRSRYEQYF
CDR3 DNA: TGTGCCAGCAGATCGAGGTACGAGCAGTACTTC

clone size: .
J gene: TRBJ1-2
V gene: TRBV19
D gene: TRBD1
CDR3 protein: CAARPRGEMVYTF
CDR3 DNA: TGTGCCGCACGCCCCAGGGGGGAGATGGTCTACACCTTC

clone size: few
J gene: TRBJ2-2
V gene: TRBV24-1
D gene: TRBD2
CDR3 protein: CATERGGTGELFF
CDR3 DNA: TGTGCCACTGAGCGGGGTGGCACCGGGGAGCTGTTTTTT

clone size: .
J gene: TRBJ2-7
V gene: TRBV20-1
D gene: TRBD1
CDR3 protein: CSAPPKQGNEQYF
CDR3 DNA: TGCAGTGCCCCCCCTAAACAGGGGAACGAGCAGTACTTC

clone size: many
J gene: TRBJ1-1
V gene: TRBV20-1
D gene: TRBD1
CDR3 protein: CSARQGAQNTEAFF
CDR3 DNA: TGCAGTGCGCGACAGGGGGCCCAGAACACTGAAGCTTTCTTT

clone size: .
J gene: TRBJ2-5
V gene: TRBV18
D gene: .
CDR3 protein: CASSLFDQRETQYF
CDR3 DNA: TGTGCCAGCTCACTCTTCGATCAACGGGAGACCCAGTACTTC

clone size: few
J gene: TRBJ2-2
V gene: TRBV5-1
D gene: .
CDR3 protein: CASSSGVARANTGELFF
CDR3 DNA: TGCGCCAGCAGCTCTGGGGTAGCGCGAGCGAACACCGGGGAGCTGTTTTTT

clone size: few
J gene: TRBJ2-3
V gene: TRBV5-1
D gene: .
CDR3 protein: CASSFQSTDTQYF
CDR3 DNA: TGCGCCAGCAGCTTCCAGAGCACAGATACGCAGTATTTT

clone size: many
J gene: TRBJ2-3
V gene: TRBV4-3
D gene: TRBD1
CDR3 protein: CASSLQQGADTQYF
CDR3 DNA: TGCGCCAGCAGCCTCCAACAGGGGGCAGATACGCAGTATTTT

clone size: .
J gene: TRBJ2-1
V gene: TRBV20-1
D gene: TRBD2
CDR3 protein: CSAFLTPGLGYNEQFF
CDR3 DNA: TGCAGTGCTTTTCTTACCCCGGGACTAGGCTACAATGAGCAGTTCTTC

clone size: .
J gene: TRBJ2-1
V gene: TRBV7-2
D gene: TRBD2
CDR3 protein: CASSPASGNLVNEQFF
CDR3 DNA: TGTGCGAGCAGCCCCGCTAGCGGGAATCTTGTCAATGAGCAGTTCTTC

clone size: few
J gene: TRBJ2-5
V gene: TRBV14
D gene: .
CDR3 protein: CASSQEESPWQETQYF
CDR3 DNA: TGTGCCAGCAGCCAAGAAGAGAGCCCGTGGCAAGAGACCCAGTACTTC

clone size: .
J gene: TRBJ1-6
V gene: TRBV3-1
D gene: .
CDR3 protein: CASSQLRTNSPLHF
CDR3 DNA: TGTGCCAGCAGCCAATTACGGACGAATTCACCCCTCCACTTT

clone size: .
J gene: TRBJ2-5
V gene: TRBV20-1
D gene: TRBD2
CDR3 protein: CSATFSGSETQYF
CDR3 DNA: TGCAGTGCTACTTTCAGCGGGAGTGAGACCCAGTACTTC

clone size: .
J gene: TRBJ2-3
V gene: TRBV7-9
D gene: TRBD2
CDR3 protein: CASSTRLAGRADTQYF
CDR3 DNA: TGTGCCAGCAGCACCCGACTAGCGGGGAGGGCAGATACGCAGTATTTT

clone size: .
J gene: TRBJ1-5
V gene: TRBV10-3
D gene: .
CDR3 protein: CAISEVGSQPQHF
CDR3 DNA: TGTGCCATCAGTGAAGTGGGGAGCCAGCCCCAGCATTTT

clone size: few
J gene: TRBJ1-3
V gene: TRBV20-1
D gene: .
CDR3 protein: CSASGGRGISGNTIYF
CDR3 DNA: TGCAGTGCTAGTGGCGGGCGGGGAATTTCTGGAAACACCATATATTTT

clone size: many
J gene: TRBJ2-3
V gene: TRBV15
D gene: .
CDR3 protein: CATSSRLAGGTDTQYF
CDR3 DNA: TGTGCCACCAGCTCCCGACTAGCAGGGGGCACAGATACGCAGTATTTT

clone size: few
J gene: TRBJ2-5
V gene: TRBV12-3/TRBV12-4
D gene: .
CDR3 protein: CASSRDRYQETQYF
CDR3 DNA: TGTGCCAGCAGTAGAGACAGGTACCAAGAGACCCAGTACTTC

clone size: .
J gene: TRBJ2-1
V gene: TRBV7-2
D gene: .
CDR3 protein: CASSLASPGNYNEQFF
CDR3 DNA: TGTGCCAGCAGCTTAGCCTCCCCGGGTAACTACAATGAGCAGTTCTTC

clone size: many
J gene: TRBJ2-1
V gene: TRBV4-1
D gene: TRBD2
CDR3 protein: CASSKETGTSSPEQFF
CDR3 DNA: TGCGCCAGCAGTAAAGAAACCGGGACTAGCAGCCCTGAGCAGTTCTTC

clone size: .
J gene: TRBJ2-7
V gene: TRBV4-3
D gene: .
CDR3 protein: CASSPDLWQNRFEQYF
CDR3 DNA: TGCGCCAGCAGCCCGGACCTCTGGCAGAATCGGTTCGAGCAGTACTTC

clone size: many
J gene: TRBJ1-1
V gene: TRBV7-9
D gene: .
CDR3 protein: CASSLDGVNTEAFF
CDR3 DNA: TGTGCCAGCAGCTTAGACGGGGTGAACACTGAAGCTTTCTTT

clone size: many
J gene: TRBJ1-6
V gene: TRBV11-2
D gene: .
CDR3 protein: CASSSLRAVRNSPLHF
CDR3 DNA: TGTGCCAGCAGCTCCCTAAGGGCAGTCCGAAATTCACCCCTCCACTTT

clone size: .
J gene: TRBJ2-5
V gene: TRBV6-1
D gene: TRBD2
CDR3 protein: CASKDLAGYQETQYF
CDR3 DNA: TGTGCCAGCAAAGACCTAGCGGGTTACCAAGAGACCCAGTACTTC

clone size: .
J gene: TRBJ1-6
V gene: TRBV27
D gene: .
CDR3 protein: CASRIGGRSPLHF
CDR3 DNA: TGTGCCAGCAGGATAGGGGGGCGTTCACCCCTCCACTTT

clone size: few
J gene: TRBJ1-1
V gene: TRBV19
D gene: .
CDR3 protein: CASFWGTEAFF
CDR3 DNA: TGTGCCAGTTTCTGGGGGACTGAAGCTTTCTTT

clone size: .
J gene: TRBJ2-1
V gene: TRBV14
D gene: .
CDR3 protein: CASSALAGYYNEQFF
CDR3 DNA: TGTGCCAGCTCAGCCTTGGCGGGGTATTACAATGAGCAGTTCTTC

clone size: .
J gene: TRBJ2-1
V gene: TRBV7-9
D gene: .
CDR3 protein: CASSRTITSSYNEQFF
CDR3 DNA: TGTGCCAGCAGCCGCACGATTACGAGCTCCTACAATGAGCAGTTCTTC

clone size: .
J gene: TRBJ2-3
V gene: TRBV9
D gene: .
CDR3 protein: CASSGSGLTDTQYF
CDR3 DNA: TGTGCCAGCAGCGGTAGCGGACTCACAGATACGCAGTATTTT

clone size: .
J gene: TRBJ2-7
V gene: TRBV20-1
D gene: TRBD1
CDR3 protein: CSALSTGSQVIFYEQYF
CDR3 DNA: TGCAGTGCCCTATCGACAGGGTCCCAAGTAATATTCTACGAGCAGTACTTC

clone size: few
J gene: TRBJ2-5
V gene: TRBV7-8
D gene: TRBD2
CDR3 protein: CASSLRASGIGETQYF
CDR3 DNA: TGTGCCAGCAGCTTAAGGGCTAGCGGGATCGGGGAGACCCAGTACTTC

clone size: .
J gene: TRBJ2-7
V gene: TRBV6-5
D gene: .
CDR3 protein: CASSYRRVDPYEQYF
CDR3 DNA: TGTGCCAGCAGTTATAGGAGGGTAGATCCCTACGAGCAGTACTTC

clone size: few
J gene: TRBJ2-7
V gene: TRBV7-2
D gene: .
CDR3 protein: CASSPSHRVYEQYF
CDR3 DNA: TGTGCCAGCAGCCCTAGCCACAGGGTATACGAGCAGTACTTC

clone size: many
J gene: TRBJ2-7
V gene: TRBV7-2
D gene: .
CDR3 protein: CASSLYRDFYEQYF
CDR3 DNA: TGTGCCAGCAGCTTGTACCGGGACTTCTACGAGCAGTACTTC

clone size: .
J gene: TRBJ2-1
V gene: TRBV7-2
D gene: TRBD1
CDR3 protein: CASSLRAGGRDEQFF
CDR3 DNA: TGTGCCAGCAGCTTAAGGGCAGGGGGTCGCGATGAGCAGTTCTTC

clone size: few
J gene: TRBJ2-1
V gene: TRBV5-1
D gene: .
CDR3 protein: CASSSRLVGDEQFF
CDR3 DNA: TGCGCCAGCAGCTCCCGACTAGTCGGGGATGAGCAGTTCTTC